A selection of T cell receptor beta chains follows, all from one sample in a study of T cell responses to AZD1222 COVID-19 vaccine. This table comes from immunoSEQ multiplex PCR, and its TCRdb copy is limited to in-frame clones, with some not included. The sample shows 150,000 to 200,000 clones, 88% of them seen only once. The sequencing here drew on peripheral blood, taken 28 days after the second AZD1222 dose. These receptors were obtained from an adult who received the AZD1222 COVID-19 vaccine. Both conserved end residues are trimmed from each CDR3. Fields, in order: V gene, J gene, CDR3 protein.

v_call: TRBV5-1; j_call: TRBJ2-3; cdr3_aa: ASGLSGTSGRYTDTQY
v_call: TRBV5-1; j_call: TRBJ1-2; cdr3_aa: ASSLDRGRDGYT
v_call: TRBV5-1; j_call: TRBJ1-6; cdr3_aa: ASSGGQGNSPLH
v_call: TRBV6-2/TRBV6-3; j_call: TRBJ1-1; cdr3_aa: ASSYLGQGGKNTEAF
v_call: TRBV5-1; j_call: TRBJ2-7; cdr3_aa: ASSLDAPTYEQY
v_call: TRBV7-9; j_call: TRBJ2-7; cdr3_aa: ASSHQRRTGSSYYEQY
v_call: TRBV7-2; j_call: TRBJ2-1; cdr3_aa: ASSFPGGAGVNEQF
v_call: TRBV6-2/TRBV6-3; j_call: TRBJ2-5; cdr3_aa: ASSYRRGGETQY
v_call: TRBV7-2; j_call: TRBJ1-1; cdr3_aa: ASSLSRTGGMNTEAF
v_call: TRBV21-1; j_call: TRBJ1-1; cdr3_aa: ASLKGTGNTEAF
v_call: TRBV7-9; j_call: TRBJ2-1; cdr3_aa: ASSPGLPEQF
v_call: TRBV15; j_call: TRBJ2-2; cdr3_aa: ATSRGRMGGNTGELF
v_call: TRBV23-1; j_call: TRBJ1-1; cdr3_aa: ASSQCGQGERNTEAF
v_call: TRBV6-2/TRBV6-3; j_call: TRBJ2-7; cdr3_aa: ASSYQDSSYEQY
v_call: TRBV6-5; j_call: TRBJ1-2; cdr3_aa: ASSSGTGANYGYT
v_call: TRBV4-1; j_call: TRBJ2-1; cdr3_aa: ASSQDGSRNNEQF
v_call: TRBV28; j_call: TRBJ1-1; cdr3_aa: ASTPGGLNTEAF
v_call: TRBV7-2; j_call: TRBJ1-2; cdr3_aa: ASSLVLGQGSYYGYT
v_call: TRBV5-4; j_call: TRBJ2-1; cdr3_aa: AATAPGRGRGYNEQF
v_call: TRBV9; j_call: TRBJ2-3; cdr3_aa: ASSAAGVDTQY
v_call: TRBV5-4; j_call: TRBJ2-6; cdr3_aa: ASSQGGGTGANVLT
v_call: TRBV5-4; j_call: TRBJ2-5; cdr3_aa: ASSVDPRISGQETQY
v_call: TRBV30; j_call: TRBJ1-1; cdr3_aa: AWSRGPREAF
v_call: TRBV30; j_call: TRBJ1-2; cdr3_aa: AWSRTVYGYT
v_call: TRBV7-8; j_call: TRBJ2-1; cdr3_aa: ASSLPNRGHNNEQF
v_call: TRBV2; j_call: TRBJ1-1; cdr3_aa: ASNERGSGTEAF
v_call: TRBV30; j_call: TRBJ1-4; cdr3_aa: AWSDVPGPTNEKLF
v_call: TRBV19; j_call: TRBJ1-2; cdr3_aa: ASSPTTVQTGYT
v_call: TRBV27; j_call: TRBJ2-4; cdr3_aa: ASSQLRTGLAKNIQY
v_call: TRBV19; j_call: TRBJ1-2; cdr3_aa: ASSIDLTTNVHGYT
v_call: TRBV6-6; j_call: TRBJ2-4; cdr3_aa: ASSYQGPEGIQY
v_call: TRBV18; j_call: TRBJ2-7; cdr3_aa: ASSPQGTGAYEQY
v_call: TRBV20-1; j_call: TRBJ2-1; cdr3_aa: SAGRGEQF
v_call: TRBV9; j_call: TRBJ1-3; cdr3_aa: ASSVEGAGGNTIY
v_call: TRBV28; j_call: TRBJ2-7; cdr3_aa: ASRPGGAYEQY